A selection of T cell receptor beta chains follows, all from one sample in a study of blood T cell repertoires in COVID-19. Profiled with immunoSEQ multiplex PCR; TCRdb holds only in-frame clones, not every one. The sample records over 300,000 clones, nearly 90% being singletons. The sample consisted of peripheral blood. These receptors all come from a man aged 18-30 years with active or convalescent COVID-19. CDR3s include the opening cysteine and the closing phenylalanine or tryptophan. Each record gives: V gene, J gene, clone size, D gene, CDR3 DNA, CDR3 protein. A D gene is named only where the DNA matches it firmly. Size is omitted from some rows. Given values are once, few, many or a class for expanded clones.

V: TRBV28; J: TRBJ2-7; size: .; D: .; DNA: TGTGCCAGCAGTTTGACAGGGAGGAACGAGCAGTACTTC; CDR3: CASSLTGRNEQYF
V: TRBV6-5; J: TRBJ1-4; size: .; D: .; DNA: TGTGCCAGCAGTTTCGGGTATGAGACCAAGAATGAAAAACTGTTTTTT; CDR3: CASSFGYETKNEKLFF
V: TRBV6-5; J: TRBJ2-7; size: once; D: TRBD1; DNA: TGTGCCAGCTCTTGGGGACAGGGGGGTTACGAGCAGTACTTC; CDR3: CASSWGQGGYEQYF
V: TRBV4-1; J: TRBJ1-4; size: .; D: .; DNA: TGCGCCAGCAGCCAAGTTTACAGGAGAGATGAAAAACTGTTTTTT; CDR3: CASSQVYRRDEKLFF
V: TRBV6-5; J: TRBJ2-7; size: once; D: .; DNA: TGTGCCAGCAGTTGGACAATGGATCTCTCCTACGAGCAGTACTTC; CDR3: CASSWTMDLSYEQYF
V: TRBV10-3; J: TRBJ1-1; size: .; D: .; DNA: TGTAGCCTCAGGGGCAGCCTGAACACTGAAGCTTTCTTT; CDR3: CSLRGSLNTEAFF
V: TRBV28; J: TRBJ1-2; size: .; D: .; DNA: TGTGCCAGCAGTTCCCCAGGAAAATTAGGGGTAGGCTACACCTTC; CDR3: CASSSPGKLGVGYTF
V: TRBV12-3/TRBV12-4; J: TRBJ2-2; size: .; D: TRBD1; DNA: TGTGCCTCGGGGAACAGGGGGCCCGGGGAGCTGTTTTTT; CDR3: CASGNRGPGELFF
V: TRBV29-1; J: TRBJ1-4; size: .; D: .; DNA: TGCAGCGTTGTAGCCGATACTAATGAAAAACTGTTTTTT; CDR3: CSVVADTNEKLFF
V: TRBV7-2; J: TRBJ2-6; size: .; D: .; DNA: TGTGCCAGCAGCACTCATGGGAACTCTGGGGCCAACGTGCTGACTTTC; CDR3: CASSTHGNSGANVLTF
V: TRBV10-3; J: TRBJ2-7; size: .; D: .; DNA: TGTGCCATCAGTAGGACGGACAGCCCCAACTCCTACGAGCAGTACTTC; CDR3: CAISRTDSPNSYEQYF
V: TRBV19; J: TRBJ1-5; size: .; D: TRBD1; DNA: TGTGCCAGTAGTTACCTGACAGGGGGCAATCAGCCCCAGCATTTT; CDR3: CASSYLTGGNQPQHF
V: TRBV5-5; J: TRBJ2-1; size: .; D: .; DNA: TGTGCCAGCAGCTTGGGAGTCCTAGCACCCTACAATGAGCAGTTCTTC; CDR3: CASSLGVLAPYNEQFF
V: TRBV29-1; J: TRBJ2-1; size: .; D: .; DNA: TGCAGCGTTGGTGGGGGGGCTGGCAATGAGCAGTTCTTC; CDR3: CSVGGGAGNEQFF
V: TRBV24-1; J: TRBJ2-3; size: .; D: TRBD1; DNA: TGTGCCACCAGTGATCCCCTTCCCCCGACAGGGGATTTGGACACAGATACGCAGTATTTT; CDR3: CATSDPLPPTGDLDTDTQYF
V: TRBV5-4; J: TRBJ2-2; size: once; D: .; DNA: TGTGCCAGCAGCTTGGCGAGGGGGGGGAACACCGGGGAGCTGTTTTTT; CDR3: CASSLARGGNTGELFF
V: TRBV5-1; J: TRBJ2-6; size: .; D: TRBD1; DNA: TGCGCCAGCAGACAGGACAGGGCTGGGGCCAACGTCCTGACTTTC; CDR3: CASRQDRAGANVLTF
V: TRBV28; J: TRBJ2-7; size: .; D: .; DNA: TGTGCCAGCAGTTTATTCTCCCCCGGGACCTACGAGCAGTACTTC; CDR3: CASSLFSPGTYEQYF
V: TRBV28; J: TRBJ2-1; size: .; D: .; DNA: TGTGCCAGCAGTACCCAGCGGGTCCGGTTCAATGAGCAGTTCTTC; CDR3: CASSTQRVRFNEQFF
V: TRBV11-2; J: TRBJ2-6; size: .; D: .; DNA: TGTGCCAGCAGCTTAGTACAATTCTCTGGGGCCAACGTGCTGACTTTC; CDR3: CASSLVQFSGANVLTF
V: TRBV19; J: TRBJ1-4; size: .; D: TRBD1; DNA: TGTGCCAGTAGTACCCGGGACAGTAATGAAAAACTGTTTTTT; CDR3: CASSTRDSNEKLFF
V: TRBV2; J: TRBJ2-1; size: once; D: .; DNA: TGTGCCAGCAGGGCAGGGGGGAATGAGCAGTTCTTC; CDR3: CASRAGGNEQFF
V: TRBV24-1; J: TRBJ2-3; size: once; D: .; DNA: TGTGCCACCAGTGATTTACCGAGCCCTAGCACAGATACGCAGTATTTT; CDR3: CATSDLPSPSTDTQYF
V: TRBV10-3; J: TRBJ2-3; size: .; D: TRBD2; DNA: TGTGCCATCAGGGGGACTAGCGGCTCAGATACGCAGTATTTT; CDR3: CAIRGTSGSDTQYF
V: TRBV4-1; J: TRBJ2-7; size: once; D: .; DNA: TGCGCCAGCAGCCAAGACCCCCCGGCGGGGAACTACCACGAGCAGTACTTC; CDR3: CASSQDPPAGNYHEQYF
V: TRBV5-1; J: TRBJ1-1; size: .; D: .; DNA: TGCGCCAGCAGCCGAACACGAAACACTGAAGCTTTCTTT; CDR3: CASSRTRNTEAFF
V: TRBV18; J: TRBJ2-3; size: .; D: TRBD1; DNA: TGTGCCAGCTCATCACAGGGGACAGATACGCAGTATTTT; CDR3: CASSSQGTDTQYF
V: TRBV14; J: TRBJ1-1; size: .; D: TRBD1; DNA: TGTGCCAGCAGCCAAGGGGACAGGGACGTGACTGAAGCTTTCTTT; CDR3: CASSQGDRDVTEAFF
V: TRBV29-1; J: TRBJ1-2; size: once; D: TRBD1; DNA: TGCAGCGTTGAGGGTGCGGCAGGGGGCACGGAAGGCTACACCTTC; CDR3: CSVEGAAGGTEGYTF
V: TRBV28; J: TRBJ2-6; size: .; D: .; DNA: TGTGCCAGCAGTCCCACCTCAGGGCCTCCTGGGGCCAACGTGCTGACTTTC; CDR3: CASSPTSGPPGANVLTF
V: TRBV7-3; J: TRBJ2-5; size: .; D: TRBD1; DNA: TGTGCCAGCAGCCATCGGGACAGGATCCAAGAGACCCAGTACTTC; CDR3: CASSHRDRIQETQYF
V: TRBV25-1; J: TRBJ1-2; size: .; D: .; DNA: TGTGCCAGCAGTGAGGGAGGTTCGGGCTATGGCTACACCTTC; CDR3: CASSEGGSGYGYTF
V: TRBV28; J: TRBJ1-2; size: .; D: TRBD1; DNA: TGTGCCAGCAGTTTTTACAGGGGGGGCTACACCTTC; CDR3: CASSFYRGGYTF
V: TRBV9; J: TRBJ1-4; size: once; D: .; DNA: TGTGCCAGCGGACTTTCCGGGGGGACCCGGGGTGAAAAACTGTTTTTT; CDR3: CASGLSGGTRGEKLFF
V: TRBV3-1/TRBV3-2; J: TRBJ1-4; size: once; D: TRBD1; DNA: TGTGCCAGCAGCCAAGTCGGGACAGGGTCTGGCGAAAAACTGTTTTTT; CDR3: CASSQVGTGSGEKLFF
V: TRBV27; J: TRBJ2-1; size: .; D: TRBD1; DNA: TGTGCCAGCAGCGCTCCGGGGACAGGTTACAATGAGCAGTTCTTC; CDR3: CASSAPGTGYNEQFF
V: TRBV6-5; J: TRBJ2-1; size: .; D: .; DNA: TGTGCCAGCAGTTACAAGAGAGGGAACAATGAGCAGTTCTTC; CDR3: CASSYKRGNNEQFF
V: TRBV5-1; J: TRBJ2-7; size: .; D: TRBD2; DNA: TGCGCCAGCAGCGGAGGACTAGCGCACACCTACGAGCAGTACTTC; CDR3: CASSGGLAHTYEQYF
V: TRBV6-4; J: TRBJ1-4; size: .; D: .; DNA: TGTGCCAGCAGTGACTTGGGAGGGAAGGTTTCGCATTCTCATAATGAAAAACTGTTTTTT; CDR3: CASSDLGGKVSHSHNEKLFF
V: TRBV28; J: TRBJ1-1; size: once; D: .; DNA: TGTGCCAGCAGTTTAATTTTATATGGAGGGAACACTGAAGCTTTCTTT; CDR3: CASSLILYGGNTEAFF
V: TRBV27; J: TRBJ2-1; size: .; D: .; DNA: TGTGCCAGCAGTTTAAGGCCACTAGCAAAGCAGTTCTTC; CDR3: CASSLRPLAKQFF